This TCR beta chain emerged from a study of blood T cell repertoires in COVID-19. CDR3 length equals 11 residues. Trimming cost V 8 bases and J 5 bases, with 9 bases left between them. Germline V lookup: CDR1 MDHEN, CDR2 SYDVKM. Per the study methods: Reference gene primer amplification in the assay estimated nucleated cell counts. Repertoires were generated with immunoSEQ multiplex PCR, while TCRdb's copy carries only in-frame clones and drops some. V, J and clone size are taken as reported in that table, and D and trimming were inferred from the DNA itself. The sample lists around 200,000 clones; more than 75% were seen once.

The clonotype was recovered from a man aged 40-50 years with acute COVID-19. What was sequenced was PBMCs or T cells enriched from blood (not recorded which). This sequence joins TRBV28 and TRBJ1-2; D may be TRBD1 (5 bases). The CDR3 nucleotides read TGTGCCAGCGGGGGGGGATATGGCTACACCTTC. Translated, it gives CASGGGYGYTF.